The 31 T cell receptor beta chains reported below all come from one sample, sequenced in a study of blood T cell repertoires in COVID-19 (dated by TCRdb to 2020 to 2021). Libraries were constructed by the immunoSEQ multiplex PCR assay. TCRdb provides this immuneACCESS table in a form limited to in-frame rearrangements. Some clones are lacking; in checked studies, under half of them reflect an unresolved V gene, and why the rest are absent is not known. In all, the sample holds over 45,000 clones, and around 79% of those were seen once. The ten largest clones take up around 20% of the sample. The sample comprised peripheral blood. Every receptor here comes from a woman in her fifties or sixties with active or convalescent COVID-19.

The gene calls are TRBV27 and TRBJ1-1; 10 bases fit TRBD1. In germline, CDR1 is MNHEY, CDR2 SMNVEV (reference sequence). V shed 4 bases and J 7 bases; nucleotides not matched to a gene: 12. The CDR3 is 16 amino acids. CDR3 DNA sequence: TGTGCCAGCAGTTCCTACCAGACAGGGGGCAAAGATGAAGCTTTCTTT. This encodes CASSSYQTGGKDEAFF.

The rearrangement uses TRBV29-1 and TRBJ2-2, with 9 bases matching TRBD1. Per germline, CDR1 SQVTM and CDR2 ANQGSEA. This CDR3 is 14 amino acids long. V lost 7 bases to trimming and J lost 5 bases; unmatched junction nucleotides: 8. The CDR3 reads CSAHDRGRTGELFF. In nucleotides, the CDR3 is TGCAGCGCCCACGACAGGGGGAGGACCGGGGAGCTGTTTTTT.

The chain is built from TRBV5-1 and TRBJ1-6; D is unresolved. Germline CDR1 reads SGHRS; CDR2 reads YFSETQ. The CDR3 totals 15 residues. V shed 5 bases and J shed 5 bases, with 14 bases lying between them. CDR3 DNA: TGCGCCAGCAGGGCACTCCAGGAAGATAATTCACCCCTCCACTTT. It translates to CASRALQEDNSPLHF.

This chain joins TRBV4-1 and TRBJ2-3, with 7 positions matching TRBD2. The V and J ends lost 2 bases and 0 bases, in that order; junction bases with no gene match: 8. The CDR3 extends over 17 amino acids. Germline V gives CDR1 MGHRA, CDR2 YSYEKL. In DNA form, the CDR3 reads TGCGCCAGCAGCCAATTCCCTAGCGGACTAAGCACAGATACGCAGTATTTT. It encodes CASSQFPSGLSTDTQYF.

The J gene is TRBJ1-1, the V gene TRBV3-1 (or the pseudogene TRBV3-2); no clear D gene. Germline V gene sequence: CDR1 LGHDT, CDR2 YNNKEL (reference sequence). This CDR3 comprises 11 residues. V was pared by 1 base and J by 11 bases, with 8 bases between. The CDR3 region has the DNA TGTGCCAGCAGCCAAGCTAGAGAGGCTTTCTTT. Translating gives CASSQAREAFF.

The chain has TRBV5-6 and TRBJ1-1; D is possibly TRBD1 (5 bases). V was pared by 3 bases and J by 0 bases, with 9 bases between. The CDR3 runs 14 residues. The germline gives CDR1 SGHDT, CDR2 YYEEEE. This CDR3 is CASSYDRLNTEAFF. The CDR3 DNA is TGTGCCAGCAGCTATGACAGACTGAACACTGAAGCTTTCTTT.

Only a few counts were recorded for this clone. This chain uses TRBV10-3 with TRBJ1-2; possible D gene TRBD1, 5 bases. Germline V lookup: CDR1 ENHRY, CDR2 SYGVKD. V was pared by 4 bases and J by 7 bases, with 16 bases between. The CDR3 has 14 residues. CDR3 bases: TGTGCCATCAGTGCTCTGGGGCCTAATGCTGGCTACACCTTC. Protein: CAISALGPNAGYTF.

V and J are TRBV7-2 and TRBJ2-1; 8 nucleotides match TRBD1. The V and J ends lost 1 base and 9 bases, in that order; junction bases with no gene match: 5. CDR3 length: 14 residues. Germline-derived CDR1 and CDR2 are SGHTA and FQGNSA. DNA of the CDR3: TGTGCCAGCAGCTTAGATCAGGGGGCGGTTGAGCAGTTCTTC. Translated: CASSLDQGAVEQFF.

This clone was detected once. The chain has TRBV24-1 and TRBJ2-5; 7 bases fit TRBD2. V trimming: 2 bases; J trimming: 0 bases; junction bases outside the gene matches: 2. Germline V lookup: CDR1 KGHDR, CDR2 SFDVKD. There are 15 residues in the CDR3. The CDR3 coding sequence is TGTGCCACCAGTGATTCCGGGGGGTACCAAGAGACCCAGTACTTC. Its translation is CATSDSGGYQETQYF.

This clone is a singleton in its sample. The CDR3 DNA follows: TGTGCCAGCAGCTTTGGACTAGCGGGCTACAATGAGCAGTTCTTC. It yields the protein CASSFGLAGYNEQFF. The rearrangement joins TRBV27 to TRBJ2-1; 11 bases align to TRBD2. Losses at the gene ends were 6 bases for V and 3 bases for J; bases not matched to a gene: 4. Germline V CDR1 and CDR2: MNHEY, SMNVEV (reference sequence). This CDR3 has 15 residues.

For the CDR3, the DNA is TGTGCCAGCAGCCAAGGGTTAGCGGGAGAGGATGAGCAGTTCTTC. Its protein is CASSQGLAGEDEQFF. V is TRBV3-1 (or the pseudogene TRBV3-2) and J is TRBJ2-1; TRBD2 matches 9 bases. Germline V CDR1 and CDR2: LGHDT, YNNKEL (reference sequence). Trimming cost V 1 base and J 8 bases; bases outside gene matches: 6. This CDR3 is 15 amino acids long.

V is TRBV19 and J is TRBJ2-7; 9 nucleotides match TRBD2. The V gene end was trimmed by 5 bases and the J gene end by 0 bases; junction bases not matched to a gene: 8. The V gene's germline CDR1 is LNHDA and CDR2 SQIVND (reference sequence). The CDR3 totals 16 residues. The CDR3: CASSDRLAVSSYEQYF. The CDR3 nucleotides read TGTGCCAGTAGTGATAGACTAGCGGTAAGCTCCTACGAGCAGTACTTC.

This clone was seen only once. The chain has TRBV30 and TRBJ2-5, with TRBD1 as a possible D gene (5 bases). The CDR3 has 14 amino acids. Trimming stripped 2 bases from V and 3 bases from J, with 13 bases between. Germline loops: CDR1 GTSNPN, CDR2 SVGIG (reference sequence). In DNA, the CDR3 is TGTGCCTGGAGTCCAAGAGTAGGGGAAGAGACCCAGTACTTC. This gives the protein CAWSPRVGEETQYF.

This clone appeared a single time. The gene calls are TRBV29-1 and TRBJ1-4, with 10 positions matching TRBD1. The germline CDR1 and CDR2 sequences are SQVTM and ANQGSEA. V was pared by 6 bases and J by 8 bases, with 0 bases of the junction left unmatched. The CDR3 totals 11 residues. CDR3 coding DNA: TGCAGCGTGACAGGGGGCGAAAAACTGTTTTTT. It codes for CSVTGGEKLFF.

This chain connects TRBV24-1 to TRBJ2-5, with TRBD1 matching over 7 bases. From germline, CDR1 is KGHDR and CDR2 SFDVKD. CDR3 length: 14 residues. Unmatched junction bases numbered 8, after V lost 5 bases and J lost 6 bases. CDR3 nucleotide sequence: TGTGCCACCAGTGGCCTCCGGACAGGACAGACCCAGTACTTC. Translated, it gives CATSGLRTGQTQYF.

V is TRBV5-1 and J is TRBJ2-2; TRBD1 matches 9 bases. V gave up 4 bases and J gave up 2 bases; unmatched junction bases: 3. The CDR3 has 15 residues. Germline CDR1 and CDR2: SGHRS and YFSETQ. The CDR3 DNA is TGCGCCAGCAGCCGTACAGGGGGCAACACCGGGGAGCTGTTTTTT. It yields the protein CASSRTGGNTGELFF.

A few counts support this clone. The CDR3 loop reads CASSFETGGFYEQFF. The CDR3 DNA reads TGTGCCAGCAGCTTTGAGACAGGAGGTTTTTATGAGCAGTTCTTC. V is TRBV11-2 and J is TRBJ2-1, with D possibly being TRBD1 (6 bases). The germline CDR1 and CDR2 sequences are SGHAT and FQNNGV. Trimming removed 3 bases from V and 8 bases from J, with 17 bases in between. This CDR3 is 15 amino acids long. Supplemented by reference TRBV11-2 and TRBJ2-1, the full variable domain reads EAGVAQSPRYKIIEKRQSVAFWCNPISGHATLYWYQQILGQGPKLLIQFQNNGVVDDSQLPKDRFSAERLKGVDSTLKIQPAKLEDSAVYLCASSFETGGFYEQFFGPGTRLTVL.

The CDR3 loop is CASSLGTGEEQFF. In DNA form, the CDR3 reads TGTGCCAGCAGCCTGGGGACAGGGGAAGAGCAGTTCTTC. The chain joins TRBV3-1 (or the pseudogene TRBV3-2) to TRBJ2-1, with 10 positions matching TRBD1. Germline V CDR1 and CDR2: LGHDT, YNNKEL (reference sequence). The CDR3 has 13 amino acids. V trimming: 4 bases; J trimming: 10 bases; junction bases outside the gene matches: 4.

This clone was seen a few times. J is TRBJ2-7 and V is TRBV7-9; 8 bases line up with TRBD1. The germline V gene has CDR1 SEHNR and CDR2 FQNEAQ (reference sequence). V lost 5 bases, J lost 3 bases, and 12 bases stayed unmatched. This CDR3 region has 16 residues. The CDR3 DNA sequence: TGTGCCAGCAGCAAAACCGGGACAGGACTTTACTACGAGCAGTACTTC. Its protein product is CASSKTGTGLYYEQYF.

This chain connects TRBV5-1 to TRBJ2-1, with D tentatively TRBD2 (6 bases). Germline-derived CDR1 and CDR2 are SGHRS and YFSETQ. Trimming removed 3 bases at V and 2 bases at J, with 18 bases between. The CDR3 covers 17 residues. This CDR3 is CASSSRRRGEAYNEQFF. The CDR3 DNA follows: TGCGCCAGCAGCTCCCGGAGGAGGGGAGAGGCCTACAATGAGCAGTTCTTC.

The gene calls are TRBV11-2 and TRBJ2-1, with TRBD2 matching 10 bases. The junction had 3 bases not matched to a gene; V was cut back by 5 bases and J by 2 bases. CDR1 and CDR2 (germline): SGHAT, FQNNGV. CDR3 length: 15 residues. The chain's CDR3 is CASSLLAGAYNEQFF. The DNA for the CDR3 is TGTGCCAGCAGCCTGCTAGCGGGAGCCTACAATGAGCAGTTCTTC.

The chain carries TRBV25-1 and TRBJ2-5, with 8 bases fitting TRBD2. Losses at the gene ends were 3 bases for V and 5 bases for J; bases not matched to a gene: 8. The CDR3 runs 15 residues. The germline V gene has CDR1 MGHDK and CDR2 SYGVNS. The CDR3 is CASSESSGALETQYF. CDR3 bases: TGTGCCAGCAGTGAGAGTAGCGGGGCCCTCGAGACCCAGTACTTC.

The J gene is TRBJ2-7, the V gene TRBV12-5; no reliable D call. The CDR3 contains 13 residues. The germline V gene encodes CDR1 LGHNT and CDR2 FRNRAP. V lost 3 bases and J 4 bases, leaving 10 bases between the germline ends. The CDR3 is CASGFSGLYEQYF. The CDR3 DNA reads as TGTGCTAGTGGTTTCTCAGGTTTGTACGAGCAGTACTTC.

CDR3 region: CASTLDGDNSPLHF. The CDR3 DNA follows: TGTGCCAGCACTCTAGATGGCGATAATTCACCCCTCCACTTT. This chain connects TRBV7-9 to TRBJ1-6; D unclear. The CDR3 runs to 14 residues. With 7 bases removed from V and 5 bases from J, the gap between germline ends came to 12 bases. Germline loops: CDR1 SEHNR, CDR2 FQNEAQ (reference sequence).

V is TRBV4-2 and J is TRBJ2-1, with a possible D match to TRBD1 (6 bases). The V gene lost 4 bases and the J gene lost 0 bases, with 19 bases spanning the gap. Germline assignment: CDR1 LGHNA and CDR2 YNFKEQ. The CDR3 has 18 residues. This CDR3 reads CASSLLLPGQNSYNEQFF. CDR3 bases: TGTGCCAGCAGCCTTTTACTTCCGGGACAAAACTCCTACAATGAGCAGTTCTTC.

This rearrangement joins TRBV7-9 to TRBJ1-1, with TRBD1 matching 9 bases. Germline CDR1 and CDR2: SEHNR and FQNEAQ (reference sequence). CDR3 length: 15 amino acids. Losses at the gene ends were 1 base for V and 3 bases for J; bases not matched to a gene: 3. The CDR3 spells CASSLGRTGDTEAFF. In nucleotides, the CDR3 is TGTGCCAGCAGCTTAGGAAGGACAGGGGACACTGAAGCTTTCTTT.

The V and J genes are TRBV27 and TRBJ2-1; 8 bases fit TRBD2. This CDR3 has 17 amino acids. V trimming: 2 bases; J trimming: 5 bases; junction bases outside the gene matches: 11. The germline V gene encodes CDR1 MNHEY and CDR2 SMNVEV (reference sequence). The CDR3 loop is CASSLRWSATSDNEQFF. CDR3 nucleotides: TGTGCCAGCAGTTTAAGGTGGTCGGCGACTAGCGACAATGAGCAGTTCTTC.

The V call is TRBV9, the J call TRBJ1-5; D is ambiguous. CDR3 length: 15 residues. Per germline, CDR1 SGDLS and CDR2 YYNGEE. Trimming pared 3 bases from V and 2 bases from J, leaving 12 bases between. CDR3 coding DNA: TGTGCCAGCAGCGCAGGTCCCGGGGGCAATCAGCCCCAGCATTTT. Its protein is CASSAGPGGNQPQHF.

This rearrangement joins TRBV29-1 to TRBJ2-3; D gene ambiguous. The CDR3 contains 13 residues. The V gene's germline CDR1 is SQVTM and CDR2 ANQGSEA. With 3 bases removed from V and 0 bases from J, the gap between germline ends came to 7 bases. The CDR3 here is CSVDGGSTDTQYF. CDR3 DNA sequence: TGCAGCGTTGACGGCGGAAGCACAGATACGCAGTATTTT.

Only one count was recorded for this clone. V and J are TRBV5-1 and TRBJ2-1; TRBD2 aligns across 14 bases. The CDR3 runs 18 residues. V gave up 4 bases and J gave up 4 bases; unmatched junction bases: 10. Germline CDR1 reads SGHRS; CDR2 reads YFSETQ. CDR3 DNA: TGCGCCAGCAGCCCGTCGACTAGCGGGAGGGCGTGGTACAATGAGCAGTTCTTC. Translating it yields CASSPSTSGRAWYNEQFF.

V is TRBV7-9 and J is TRBJ1-4; 7 nucleotides align to TRBD1. J lost 8 bases, V lost 4 bases, and 10 bases had no gene match. The CDR3 runs 15 residues. CDR1 is SEHNR and CDR2 is FQNEAQ in the germline V gene (reference sequence). This chain's CDR3 is CASSSSQQGPEKLFF. CDR3 DNA sequence: TGTGCCAGCAGCTCGTCTCAACAGGGGCCCGAAAAACTGTTTTTT.